The rows below give T cell receptor beta chains drawn from one sample of a study of shared clonotypes between healthy human individuals. Assay: immunoSEQ multiplex PCR; the TCRdb copy retains only in-frame clones and omits some. The sample holds about 2 million clones, 95% seen once. Sequenced material: naive CD4+ T cells sorted from blood. The receptors were sampled from a man younger than 35 in good health. Each CDR3 is given with its conserved first and last residue. Each record gives: V gene, D gene, clone size, J gene, CDR3 DNA, CDR3 protein. A D gene is named only where the DNA matches it firmly. The size entry is marked missing in some rows and otherwise reads once, few, many or a size class.

TRBV7-9	.	.	TRBJ2-3	TGTGCCAGCAGCTTCGGAGATACGCAGTATTTT	CASSFGDTQYF
TRBV2	TRBD1	.	TRBJ1-1	TGTGCCAGCAGTGAAAGCCTGAACCCCGACAGGGGAGGAACTGAAGCTTTCTTT	CASSESLNPDRGGTEAFF
TRBV6-5	.	.	TRBJ1-1	TGTGCCAGTTCCAGAGGGTCGTACACTGAAGCTTTCTTT	CASSRGSYTEAFF
TRBV2	TRBD1	.	TRBJ1-1	TGTGCCAGCAGGGCGGACAGGGTGGACACTGAAGCTTTCTTT	CASRADRVDTEAFF
TRBV30	.	.	TRBJ1-2	TGTGCCTGGAGTGTCCCGACAGGATCTAACTATGGCTACACCTTC	CAWSVPTGSNYGYTF
TRBV28	.	.	TRBJ2-7	TGTGCCAGCAGTTTGGCCGGGACACCCTCCTACGAGCAGTACTTC	CASSLAGTPSYEQYF
TRBV30	.	few	TRBJ2-7	TGTGCCTGGAGTGTGGGGCGGGGTAGCTCCTACGAGCAGTACTTC	CAWSVGRGSSYEQYF
TRBV14	TRBD2	.	TRBJ2-2	TGTGCCAGCAGCCAGCGGGAGAGTACGACCGGGGAGCTGTTTTTT	CASSQRESTTGELFF
TRBV29-1	.	.	TRBJ2-4	TGCAGCGTTGGGACAGTAGGCATTCAGTACTTC	CSVGTVGIQYF
TRBV5-4	.	few	TRBJ2-3	TGTGCCAGCAGCTTGACCCGACGGGAAGATACGCAGTATTTT	CASSLTRREDTQYF
TRBV7-9	TRBD2	.	TRBJ2-1	TGTGCCAGCAGCCCGGCGGGCGGGAGGGCCAGTGAGCAGTTCTTC	CASSPAGGRASEQFF
TRBV6-9	.	.	TRBJ1-2	TGTGCCAGCCGACGGGACAATGGCTACACCTTC	CASRRDNGYTF
TRBV4-1	.	.	TRBJ1-4	TGCGCCAGCAGCCAAGCAAATGATAATGAAAAACTGTTTTTT	CASSQANDNEKLFF
TRBV9	.	once	TRBJ2-5	TGTGCCAGCAACGTTTTCGAGGGCCAAGAGACCCAGTACTTC	CASNVFEGQETQYF
TRBV2	TRBD2	.	TRBJ2-1	TGTGCCAGCAGTGCTAGCGGGAGTATTGGCAATGAGCAGTTCTTC	CASSASGSIGNEQFF
TRBV5-1	.	.	TRBJ2-6	TGCGCCAGCAGTACGGTTCCTGGGGCCAACGTCCTGACTTTC	CASSTVPGANVLTF
TRBV5-6	.	.	TRBJ2-7	TGTGCCAGCAGCTCAGCCTTATCCCGCAGGGTCTACGAGCAGTACTTC	CASSSALSRRVYEQYF
TRBV5-4	.	.	TRBJ1-6	TGTGCCAGCGGCGAGGGGTCCAATTCACCCCTCCACTTT	CASGEGSNSPLHF
TRBV20-1	.	.	TRBJ2-3	TGCAGTGCTGGGTACGATACGCAGTATTTT	CSAGYDTQYF